This section outlines one T cell receptor (beta chain) sequence together with its context. The antigen remains undetermined. These data originate in a study of cytomegalovirus exposure and HLA in healthy donors. Findings of the study overall: As a later analysis revealed, most CMV-associated TCR beta chains appeared HLA-restricted. CMV serostatus alone was available as immune exposure information. In vitro data verified a few CMV-associated chains as specific for CMV antigens.

The V end lost 2 bases, the J end lost 0 bases, and 4 bases lay between the germline ends. This CDR3 has 12 residues. Germline CDR1 GTSNPN, CDR2 SVGIG (reference sequence). 13 Jbeta primers and 60 Vbeta primers were used for the PCR. The data were produced by immunoSEQ multiplex PCR, yet TCRdb's version contains in-frame clones alone and is incomplete. The sample holds 35,000 to 45,000 clones, roughly 69% seen once. The receptor comes from a woman in her thirties in good health and CMV-seronegative. The chain recombines TRBV30 with TRBJ1-1; D gene ambiguous. Input material: PBMCs. The CDR3 DNA reads as TGTGCCTGGAGTCAGGTGAACACTGAAGCTTTCTTT. It specifies CAWSQVNTEAFF. The full variable domain, its missing parts supplied by reference TRBV30 and TRBJ1-1, is SQTIHQWPATLVQPVGSPLSLECTVEGTSNPNLYWYRQAAGRGLQLLFYSVGIGQISSEVPQNLSASRPQDRQFILSSKKLLLSDSGFYLCAWSQVNTEAFFGQGTRLTVV.